These 19 T cell receptor beta chains came from one sample sequenced in a study of blood T cell repertoires in COVID-19. The data were produced by immunoSEQ multiplex PCR, yet TCRdb's version contains in-frame clones alone and is incomplete. The sample holds 84,000 or so clones, over 70% seen once. Sequencing input: peripheral blood. The receptors were sampled from a man of 80 years or more with active or convalescent COVID-19.

The chain joins TRBV7-2 to TRBJ2-1; a possible D gene is TRBD2 (6 bases). The V and J ends lost 2 bases and 0 bases respectively, with 11 bases between them. Germline CDR1 SGHTA, CDR2 FQGNSA. The CDR3 is 16 amino acids. CDR3 coding DNA: TGTGCCAGCAGCTTAAATCTAGCGAGCTCCTACAATGAGCAGTTCTTC. It is translated as CASSLNLASSYNEQFF.

V gene TRBV11-2 combines with J gene TRBJ2-7, with 9 nucleotides matching TRBD2. This CDR3 contains 15 residues. Germline V gives CDR1 SGHAT, CDR2 FQNNGV. J lost 3 bases, V lost 5 bases, and 8 bases had no gene match. CDR3 loop: CASSPLAGIFYEQYF. The CDR3 region has the DNA TGTGCCAGCAGCCCCCTAGCGGGAATTTTCTACGAGCAGTACTTC. The full variable domain, with the rest looked up from reference TRBV11-2 and TRBJ2-7, is EAGVAQSPRYKIIEKRQSVAFWCNPISGHATLYWYQQILGQGPKLLIQFQNNGVVDDSQLPKDRFSAERLKGVDSTLKIQPAKLEDSAVYLCASSPLAGIFYEQYFGPGTRLTVT.

The chain uses TRBV3-1 (or the pseudogene TRBV3-2) and TRBJ1-3, with D possibly matching TRBD1 (6 bases). This CDR3 comprises 15 residues. Per the germline V gene, CDR1 is LGHDT and CDR2 is YNNKEL (reference sequence). Trimming cost V 3 bases and J 0 bases, with 9 bases left between them. The CDR3 here is CASSHTGLSGNTIYF. CDR3 sequence (DNA): TGTGCCAGCAGCCATACAGGGCTCTCTGGAAACACCATATATTTT.

This sequence joins TRBV3-1 (or the pseudogene TRBV3-2) and TRBJ2-7, with D unclear. Trimming left V 1 base short and J 6 bases short, with 10 bases between. The CDR3 consists of 13 residues. Germline loops: CDR1 LGHDT, CDR2 YNNKEL (reference sequence). The CDR3 loop is CASSQGASVEQYF. CDR3 nucleotides: TGTGCCAGCAGCCAAGGGGCATCGGTCGAGCAGTACTTC.

The chain combines TRBV6-5 with TRBJ2-4; TRBD2 might be the D (5 bases). This CDR3 comprises 16 residues. Deletions cut 0 bases from V and 0 bases from J, with 9 bases between. From germline, CDR1 is MNHEY and CDR2 SVGAGI. The CDR3 coding sequence is TGTGCCAGCAGTTACTCCTGGGAGATAGCCAAAAACATTCAGTACTTC. Translating it yields CASSYSWEIAKNIQYF.

The chain joins TRBV4-1 to TRBJ2-7; unclear D gene. CDR3 length: 14 amino acids. The V gene lost 0 bases and the J gene lost 3 bases, with 9 bases spanning the gap. CDR1 is MGHRA, CDR2 YSYEKL, per germline. The CDR3 bases are TGCGCCAGCAGCCAAGATGAAACCTACTACGAGCAGTACTTC. Its translation is CASSQDETYYEQYF.

The chain has TRBV7-8 and TRBJ2-2; unclear D gene. Trimming pared 4 bases from V and 6 bases from J, leaving 6 bases between. The germline gives CDR1 SGHVS, CDR2 FQNEAQ. CDR3 size: 12 residues. The CDR3 reads CASSSLSGELFF. The CDR3 nucleotides read TGTGCCAGCAGCTCCCTTTCCGGGGAGCTGTTTTTT.

The chain is built from TRBV5-4 and TRBJ1-1; 8 bases are a match to TRBD1. The V segment lost 2 bases and the J segment 3 bases; nucleotides outside the gene matches: 6. Germline V gene lookup returns CDR1 SGHNT and CDR2 YYREEE (reference sequence). The CDR3 loop spans 15 amino acids. The CDR3 sequence is CASSFSPDRDTEAFF. In nucleotides, the CDR3 is TGTGCCAGCAGCTTCTCCCCGGACAGGGACACTGAAGCTTTCTTT. The complete variable domain, with remaining parts taken from reference TRBV5-4 and TRBJ1-1, reads ETGVTQSPTHLIKTRGQQVTLRCSSQSGHNTVSWYQQALGQGPQFIFQYYREEENGRGNFPPRFSGLQFPNYSSELNVNALELDDSALYLCASSFSPDRDTEAFFGQGTRLTVV.

The genes are TRBV3-1 (or the pseudogene TRBV3-2) and TRBJ1-1; 9 bases map to TRBD1. Trimming removed 5 bases from V and 4 bases from J; junction bases left unmatched: 8. The germline V gene has CDR1 LGHDT and CDR2 YNNKEL (reference sequence). This CDR3 has 15 residues. CDR3 region: CASSFSQGAGTEAFF. The DNA for the CDR3 is TGTGCCAGCAGCTTCTCACAGGGGGCCGGCACTGAAGCTTTCTTT.

The rearrangement links TRBV15 to TRBJ2-7, with D hard to call. Trimming took 2 bases from V and 6 from J, leaving 8 bases between them. Germline CDR1 reads LNHNV; CDR2 reads YYDKDF (reference sequence). This CDR3 has 12 amino acids. In DNA form, the CDR3 reads TGTGCCACCAGCAGATCAGAACCCGAGCAGTACTTC. Translation: CATSRSEPEQYF.

The chain couples TRBV18 to TRBJ1-1, with 7 nucleotides matching TRBD1. Trimming cost V 5 bases and J 1 base; bases outside gene matches: 10. CDR1 and CDR2 (germline): KGHSH, LQKENI. The CDR3 loop spans 16 amino acids. Written as DNA, the CDR3 is TGTGCCAGCTCAACCGGACCGGGACAGAAGAACACTGAAGCTTTCTTT. Encoded protein: CASSTGPGQKNTEAFF.

V usage is TRBV5-4 and J usage is TRBJ1-2; no firm D call. Per germline, CDR1 SGHNT and CDR2 YYREEE (reference sequence). The CDR3 extends over 15 amino acids. V was trimmed by 4 bases and J by 5 bases, leaving 18 bases between them. The CDR3 coding sequence is TGTGCCAGCAGCAACGACAAGCCCTCGGGGTATGGCTACACCTTC. Its translation is CASSNDKPSGYGYTF.

This chain joins TRBV4-2 and TRBJ2-3; 13 nucleotides match TRBD2. V shed 5 bases, J shed 4 bases, and the junction held 9 bases outside the gene matches. There are 17 residues in the CDR3. Germline assignment: CDR1 LGHNA and CDR2 YNFKEQ. Here the CDR3 DNA reads TGTGCCAGCAGCTTGACTAGCGGGGGGCCAAGGGCAGATACGCAGTATTTT. Its protein product is CASSLTSGGPRADTQYF.

V usage is TRBV28 and J usage is TRBJ1-5; D is perhaps TRBD1 (5 bases). This CDR3 spans 14 amino acids. Per the germline V gene, CDR1 is MDHEN and CDR2 is SYDVKM. Trimming shortened V by 5 bases and J by 1 base, and 9 bases separated the two germline ends. CDR3 in amino acids: CASSLAGSNQPQHF. The CDR3 coding sequence is TGTGCCAGCAGTCTCGCAGGGAGCAATCAGCCCCAGCATTTT.

Only one count was recorded for this clone. This rearrangement joins TRBV7-2 to TRBJ2-7; TRBD2 is a possible D gene (5 bases). V was pared by 4 bases and J by 0 bases, with 22 bases between. CDR3 length: 18 amino acids. Germline CDR1 reads SGHTA; CDR2 reads FQGNSA. The CDR3 DNA follows: TGTGCCAGCAGCTCCGAAAACACCCAGAGGACTTCCTCCTACGAGCAGTACTTC. Residues: CASSSENTQRTSSYEQYF.

A few counts support this clone. The J gene is TRBJ1-1, the V gene TRBV12-3 or TRBV12-4; no clear D. The CDR3 runs 11 residues. V was pared by 3 bases and J by 5 bases, with 4 bases between. The CDR3 DNA follows: TGTGCCAGCAGTTTCGGGACTGAAGCTTTCTTT. It translates to CASSFGTEAFF.

A remark on this clone: Distinct nucleotide sequences in the sample also encode this CDR3. V and J are TRBV7-2 and TRBJ1-3, with 10 bases fitting TRBD1. This CDR3 is built from 16 residues. Looked up from germline, CDR1 is SGHTA and CDR2 is FQGNSA. V lost 3 bases to trimming and J lost 1 base; unmatched junction nucleotides: 3. This chain's CDR3 is CASSLTGGASGNTIYF. DNA of the CDR3: TGTGCCAGCAGCTTGACAGGGGGCGCGTCTGGAAACACCATATATTTT.

The chain combines TRBV6-5 with TRBJ2-1; the match to TRBD2 covers 11 bases. The CDR3 totals 15 residues. Germline CDR1 and CDR2: MNHEY and SVGAGI. V shed 2 bases, J shed 6 bases, and the junction held 3 bases outside the gene matches. The CDR3, as DNA: TGTGCCAGCAGTTACCGGGGACTAGCGGCCAATGAGCAGTTCTTC. This codes for CASSYRGLAANEQFF.

The chain recombines TRBV4-3 with TRBJ2-7; D is perhaps TRBD2 (5 bases). Trimming shortened V by 4 bases and J by 0 bases, and 13 bases separated the two germline ends. This CDR3 is built from 15 residues. The germline gives CDR1 LGHNA, CDR2 YSLEER. CDR3 in amino acids: CASSPVGGGSYEQYF. As DNA, the CDR3 is TGCGCCAGCAGCCCGGTGGGCGGAGGCTCCTACGAGCAGTACTTC.